What follows are 25 T cell receptor beta chains derived from one specimen sequenced in a study of regulatory T cells in long-lasting Graves disease. Sequencing libraries for TCR beta were prepared with iRepertoire HTBI primers and Arm-PCR of CDR3 regions. A single record per CDR3 protein comes from TCRdb applying MiXCR to the multiplex PCR reads. The sample consists of roughly 300,000 distinct CDR3 sequences, 20% to 25% of them appearing once. Sample time point: persistent/refractory GD, antithyroid drugs over 5 years with positive TRAb. RNA from PBMCs was the source of the TCR library. The source was peripheral blood mononuclear cells (PBMCs), collected when the disease was refractory, from a patient treated with antithyroid drugs. All receptors derive from a female donor with Graves disease.

This clonotype was observed a handful of times. DNA for the CDR3: TGTGCCAGCAGTCCCACTCGACTAGCGGGAGCTGAGCAGTACTTC. This gives the protein CASSPTRLAGAEQYF. The genes are TRBV27 and TRBJ2-5; 12 bases fit TRBD2. V was pared by 5 bases and J by 11 bases, with 12 bases of the junction left unmatched. Looked up from germline, CDR1 is MNHEY and CDR2 is SMNVEV (reference sequence). CDR3 length: 15 amino acids.

This clonotype was seen many times. V is TRBV24-1 and J is TRBJ1-1, with 7 bases fitting TRBD1. V dropped 1 base and J dropped 3; count of bases not matched to a gene: 13. Germline CDR1 and CDR2: KGHDR and SFDVKD. The CDR3 is 18 residues long. CDR3 bases: TGTGCCACCAGTGATTTTGGGTCTCGCCAGGGGGTTGACACTGAAGCTTTCTTT. It specifies CATSDFGSRQGVDTEAFF.

The J gene is TRBJ1-1, the V gene TRBV20-1; no reliable D call. Germline V CDR1 and CDR2: DFQATT, SNEGSKA (reference sequence). The CDR3 is 11 amino acids. V lost 3 bases and J 5 bases, leaving 7 bases between the germline ends. The CDR3 DNA follows: TGCAGTGCTAGGGGAGGTACTGAAGCTTTCTTT. This translates into CSARGGTEAFF.

The rearrangement joins TRBV29-1 to TRBJ2-3, with a tentative D call TRBD2 (6 bases). CDR1 is SQVTM, CDR2 ANQGSEA, per germline. Trimming left V 8 bases short and J 3 bases short, with 30 bases between. The CDR3 spans 18 residues. CDR3 residues: CSFGPRWDLSAGTDTQYF. The CDR3 nucleotides are TGCAGCTTTGGACCGCGATGGGACCTGAGCGCGGGGACAGATACGCAGTATTTT.

This clonotype was found many times. The V call is TRBV28, the J call TRBJ2-7, with 10 bases identical to TRBD1. V lost 1 base and J lost 6; bases outside the gene matches: 6. This CDR3 is built from 15 residues. Germline V CDR1 and CDR2: MDHEN, SYDVKM. The CDR3 bases are TGTGCCAGCAGTTTATCCGGGACAGGGGTACTCGAGCAGTACTTC. Its protein product is CASSLSGTGVLEQYF.

This clonotype occurred many times. V is TRBV7-2 and J is TRBJ2-7; D remains unclear. V lost 0 bases and J lost 0, with 12 bases in between. The CDR3 contains 16 residues. In germline, CDR1 is SGHTA, CDR2 FQGNSA. CDR3 coding DNA: TGTGCCAGCAGCTTAGCGCGGTGGACCGGCTCCTACGAGCAGTACTTC. Protein: CASSLARWTGSYEQYF.

The gene calls are TRBV13 and TRBJ2-7, with D tentatively TRBD2 (6 bases). The germline gives CDR1 PRHDT, CDR2 FYEKMQ (reference sequence). The CDR3 has 13 amino acids. V dropped 3 bases and J dropped 7 bases, with 13 bases sitting between them. In nucleotides, the CDR3 is TGTGCCAGCAGCTTTGGGACTCCGGGAGAGCAGTACTTC. Amino acid sequence: CASSFGTPGEQYF.

V gene TRBV7-9 combines with J gene TRBJ1-2; D remains unclear. The V gene's germline CDR1 is SEHNR and CDR2 FQNEAQ (reference sequence). Trimming stripped 2 bases from V and 7 bases from J, with 17 bases between. The CDR3 is made up of 15 amino acids. CDR3 protein: CASSLFLPGSSGYTF. CDR3 nucleotides: TGTGCCAGCAGCTTATTTCTCCCGGGATCGTCTGGCTACACCTTC.

This clonotype came up once. The CDR3 ends on some other residue instead of the conserved phenylalanine or tryptophan, so this is likely a read error. J is TRBJ1-5 and V is TRBV9, with TRBD1 matching 8 bases. Unmatched junction bases numbered 4, after V lost 5 bases and J lost 0 bases. This CDR3 has 15 amino acids. Germline V lookup: CDR1 SGDLS, CDR2 YYNGEE. CDR3 sequence: CASREDRASNQPQHL. CDR3 nucleotide sequence: TGTGCCAGCAGAGAGGACAGGGCTAGCAATCAGCCCCAGCATCTT.

This clonotype was counted at least ten times. The rearrangement uses TRBV28 and TRBJ2-5; 9 bases align to TRBD1. CDR1 is MDHEN and CDR2 is SYDVKM in the germline V gene. The CDR3 is 15 residues long. V trimming: 4 bases; J trimming: 5 bases; junction bases outside the gene matches: 8. The CDR3: CASSSNTGTGETQYF. CDR3 DNA: TGTGCCAGCAGTTCAAATACCGGGACAGGGGAGACCCAGTACTTC.

The V gene is TRBV20-1, the J gene TRBJ1-2; a possible D gene is TRBD1 (5 bases). Looked up from germline, CDR1 is DFQATT and CDR2 is SNEGSKA (reference sequence). The CDR3 is 15 amino acids. The V and J ends lost 7 bases and 0 bases respectively, with 18 bases between them. CDR3 amino acids: CSGRGLHLTNYGYTF. The CDR3 nucleotides read TGCAGTGGGAGGGGACTGCACCTGACTAACTATGGCTACACCTTC.

V is TRBV27 and J is TRBJ2-7; tentative D call: TRBD1 (6 bases). The V end lost 2 bases, the J end lost 3 bases, and 14 bases lay between the germline ends. The CDR3 contains 15 residues. CDR1 MNHEY and CDR2 SMNVEV come from the germline V gene (reference sequence). This chain's CDR3 is CASSLGTGLFYEQYF. The CDR3 nucleotides read TGTGCCAGCAGTTTAGGAACAGGGCTGTTCTACGAGCAGTACTTC.

The chain uses TRBV20-1 and TRBJ2-7, with TRBD2 matching 12 bases. CDR1 is DFQATT and CDR2 is SNEGSKA in the germline V gene (reference sequence). V trimming: 4 bases; J trimming: 0 bases; junction bases outside the gene matches: 4. The CDR3 totals 15 residues. CDR3 DNA sequence: TGCAGTGCTACCCCGGGACTAGCGGGCTCCTACGAGCAGTACTTC. Protein sequence: CSATPGLAGSYEQYF.

The J gene is TRBJ2-2, the V gene TRBV6-2 or TRBV6-3; no clear D gene. Germline V lookup: CDR1 MNHEY, CDR2 SVGEGT. The CDR3 is 17 amino acids. Trimming took off 5 bases at V and 1 base at J, with 17 bases between the two ends. In nucleotides, the CDR3 is TGTGCCAGCAGTGATAAACGCCTAAAAAGGAACACCGGGGAGCTGTTTTTT. Encoded protein: CASSDKRLKRNTGELFF.

This clonotype appeared many times. The chain recombines TRBV28 with TRBJ1-5; 7 bases map to TRBD1. The CDR3 length is 15 residues. Germline V gene sequence: CDR1 MDHEN, CDR2 SYDVKM. J gave up 3 bases and V 5 bases, and 7 bases lay outside the gene matches. As DNA, the CDR3 is TGTGCCAGCAGTAAAGGACAGGTTAACAATCAGCCCCAGCATTTT. Encoded protein: CASSKGQVNNQPQHF. The full variable domain, in which reference TRBV28 and TRBJ1-5 provide the parts outside the CDR3, is DVKVTQSSRYLVKRTGEKVFLECVQDMDHENMFWYRQDPGLGLRLIYFSYDVKMKEKGDIPEGYSVSREKKERFSLILESASTNQTSMYLCASSKGQVNNQPQHFGDGTRLSIL.

This clonotype was seen a handful of times. The rearrangement uses TRBV5-1 and TRBJ2-7; tentatively, D is TRBD1 or TRBD2 (5 bases each). The length of the CDR3 is 12 residues. Germline assignment: CDR1 SGHRS and CDR2 YFSETQ. Trimming removed 3 bases from V and 6 bases from J, with 10 bases in between. Written as DNA, the CDR3 is TGCGCCAGCAGCTGGGACCTCGGCGAGCAGTACTTC. It translates to CASSWDLGEQYF. Combining the CDR3 with reference TRBV5-1 and TRBJ2-7 gives the whole variable domain KAGVTQTPRYLIKTRGQQVTLSCSPISGHRSVSWYQQTPGQGLQFLFEYFSETQRNKGNFPGRFSGRQFSNSRSEMNVSTLELGDSALYLCASSWDLGEQYFGPGTRLTVT.

J is TRBJ2-2 and V is TRBV27; D ambiguous. CDR3 length equals 12 residues. Trimming left V 3 bases short and J 7 bases short, with 6 bases between. Per the germline V gene, CDR1 is MNHEY and CDR2 is SMNVEV (reference sequence). The CDR3 DNA follows: TGTGCCAGCAGTTTGGTCAGCGGGGAGCTGTTTTTT. Translated, it gives CASSLVSGELFF.

This chain joins TRBV19 and TRBJ1-1, with D hard to call. Trimming pared 2 bases from V and 0 bases from J, leaving 7 bases between. CDR3 length: 14 residues. From germline, CDR1 is LNHDA and CDR2 SQIVND (reference sequence). CDR3 DNA sequence: TGTGCCAGTAGTATAAGGACGGTGAACACTGAAGCTTTCTTT. It codes for CASSIRTVNTEAFF.

The chain carries TRBV11-1 and TRBJ2-7; 14 positions agree with TRBD2. The V gene's germline CDR1 is SGHAT and CDR2 FQDESV (reference sequence). The CDR3 loop spans 18 amino acids. V gave up 1 base and J gave up 6 bases; unmatched junction bases: 11. CDR3 bases: TGTGCCAGCAGCTTAGATGCCGGGACTAGCGGGAGAATAAGCGAGCAGTACTTC. This gives the protein CASSLDAGTSGRISEQYF.

In this sample, this clonotype turned up many times. The chain joins TRBV11-2 to TRBJ2-7; D is undetermined. Germline loops: CDR1 SGHAT, CDR2 FQNNGV. Trimming pared 3 bases from V and 2 bases from J, leaving 20 bases between. This CDR3 region has 17 residues. This chain's CDR3 is CASSFKIGTQIPYEQYF. The CDR3 coding sequence is TGTGCCAGCAGCTTTAAGATCGGAACACAAATCCCCTACGAGCAGTACTTC. Based on the CDR3 plus reference TRBV11-2 and TRBJ2-7, the full variable domain is EAGVAQSPRYKIIEKRQSVAFWCNPISGHATLYWYQQILGQGPKLLIQFQNNGVVDDSQLPKDRFSAERLKGVDSTLKIQPAKLEDSAVYLCASSFKIGTQIPYEQYFGPGTRLTVT.

The genes are TRBV28 and TRBJ2-1, with 7 bases fitting TRBD2. Looked up from germline, CDR1 is MDHEN and CDR2 is SYDVKM. Trimming at V came to 7 bases and at J to 7 bases, leaving 7 bases not matched to a gene. The CDR3 length is 13 residues. DNA for the CDR3: TGTGCCAGCATCCCCAGGGAGGGGAATGAGCAGTTCTTC. It yields the protein CASIPREGNEQFF.

This clonotype was seen only once. The chain uses TRBV9 and TRBJ2-7; D might be TRBD2 (6 bases). The V gene's germline CDR1 is SGDLS and CDR2 YYNGEE. The CDR3 is 13 amino acids. Trimming pared 4 bases from V and 7 bases from J, leaving 15 bases between. CDR3: CASSHGTGGEQYF. DNA for the CDR3: TGTGCCAGCAGCCACGGGACCGGGGGAGAGCAGTACTTC. The full variable domain, with the rest looked up from reference TRBV9 and TRBJ2-7, is DSGVTQTPKHLITATGQRVTLRCSPRSGDLSVYWYQQSLDQGLQFLIQYYNGEERAKGNILERFSAQQFPDLHSELNLSSLELGDSALYFCASSHGTGGEQYFGPGTRLTVT.

The sample holds many counts of this clonotype. The chain uses TRBV2 and TRBJ1-1; D gene unclear. The germline V gene encodes CDR1 SNHLY and CDR2 FYNNEI. This CDR3 contains 14 residues. Between the trimmed V and J ends, which lost 1 base and 1 base, there was a span of 7 bases. The CDR3 nucleotides are TGTGCCAGCAGTGAAGGAGGTGCGAACACTGAAGCTTTCTTT. Protein product: CASSEGGANTEAFF.

This clonotype was seen a handful of times. This chain connects TRBV3-1 to TRBJ2-7; TRBD1 or TRBD2 may be the D gene (6 bases each). Germline V CDR1 and CDR2: LGHDT, YNNKEL (reference sequence). This CDR3 has 14 residues. The V end was cut by 5 bases, the J end by 4 bases, with 15 bases between. The CDR3 sequence: CASSSTGAGYEQYF. CDR3 coding DNA: TGTGCCAGCAGCTCAACGGGGGCCGGTTACGAGCAGTACTTC.

The chain recombines TRBV30 with TRBJ2-5, with TRBD2 matching over 7 bases. J gave up 5 bases and V 4 bases, and 4 bases lay outside the gene matches. Germline CDR1 reads GTSNPN; CDR2 reads SVGIG (reference sequence). This CDR3 has 12 residues. CDR3 amino acids: CAWKVGGETQYF. CDR3 in DNA: TGTGCCTGGAAAGTGGGAGGGGAGACCCAGTACTTC.